This note documents a single T cell receptor beta chain sequence. What it binds is not known. V shed 6 bases and J 3 bases; nucleotides not matched to a gene: 4. Germline V gives CDR1 SNHLY, CDR2 FYNNEI. The CDR3 runs 13 residues. The sample originates from a study of T cell responses to AZD1222 COVID-19 vaccine. On the study more broadly: Second-dose groups at about 4 or about 12 weeks were pooled.

Study-wide findings and caveats: At 160-218 and 743-854, vaccine-associated CD4 TCRs were dominant, and they spanned spike. At baseline, just 5 or 6 AZD1222 recipients tested seropositive. Clonal diversity may have been underestimated, and the donors were mostly white British, with more females than males.

Assay: immunoSEQ multiplex PCR; the TCRdb copy retains only in-frame clones and omits some. The data contain 100,000 to 150,000 clones, over 75% of them singletons. This receptor was taken from an adult in good health. The chain uses TRBV2 and TRBJ1-2; 7 bases are a match to TRBD1. The source was peripheral blood, collected on day 0 of AZD1222 vaccination. The CDR3 here is CASSAGQHYGYTF. The DNA of the CDR3 is TGTGCCAGCAGCGCGGGACAGCACTATGGCTACACCTTC.